The entry below describes one T cell receptor beta chain. Trimming cost V 3 bases and J 3 bases; bases outside gene matches: 6. Per germline, CDR1 LNHNV and CDR2 YYDKDF (reference sequence). The CDR3 consists of 15 residues. Libraries were prepared by immunoSEQ multiplex PCR; TCRdb keeps only in-frame clonotypes and omits some of them. This table has about 51,000 clones, roughly 80% appearing once. This record belongs to a study of OX40 agonist ivuxolimab in advanced cancers. This TCR was sampled from an adult with an advanced solid tumor such as melanoma, head and neck, liver or kidney cancer. V and J are TRBV15 and TRBJ2-3; 7 bases match TRBD1. This sample comprised CD4+ or CD8+ T cells sorted from blood, obtained in a trial of the OX40 agonist ivuxolimab. CDR3 nucleotide sequence: TGTGCCACCAGCAGGGACAGGTTCAGGACAGATACGCAGTATTTT. This codes for CATSRDRFRTDTQYF.